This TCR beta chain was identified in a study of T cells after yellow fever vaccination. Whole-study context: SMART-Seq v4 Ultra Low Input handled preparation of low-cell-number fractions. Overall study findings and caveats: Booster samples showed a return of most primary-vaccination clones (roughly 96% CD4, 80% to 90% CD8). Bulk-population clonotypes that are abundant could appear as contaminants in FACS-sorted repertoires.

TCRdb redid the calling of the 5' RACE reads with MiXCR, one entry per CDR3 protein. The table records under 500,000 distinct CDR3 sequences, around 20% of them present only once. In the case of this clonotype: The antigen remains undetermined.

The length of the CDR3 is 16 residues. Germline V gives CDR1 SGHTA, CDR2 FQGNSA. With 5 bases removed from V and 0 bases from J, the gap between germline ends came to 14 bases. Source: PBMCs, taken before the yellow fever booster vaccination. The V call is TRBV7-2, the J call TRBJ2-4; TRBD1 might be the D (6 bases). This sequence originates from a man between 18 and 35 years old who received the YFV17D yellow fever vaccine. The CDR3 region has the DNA TGTGCCAGCAGCCCCCCGCTACAGGGAGCCAAAAACATTCAGTACTTC. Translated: CASSPPLQGAKNIQYF.